The clone carrying this T cell receptor (beta chain) occurred a few times. The entry originates in a study of blood T cell repertoires in COVID-19. About the research overall: Material from acute and convalescent COVID-19 was sourced from the United States, Italy and Spain.

The CDR3 extends over 15 amino acids. CDR1 is SGDLS and CDR2 is YYNGEE in the germline V gene. After removal of 0 bases from V and 1 base from J, the junction contained 3 bases not matched to a gene. The authors' processing: Reference gene primer amplification gave estimated nucleated cell counts. The method was immunoSEQ multiplex PCR; TCRdb's version includes in-frame clones alone and lacks a portion of them. The V and J calls and clone size were taken over from that table, and D and trimming were inferred from the DNA. The top ten hold about 6.7% of the sample, which has fewer than 450,000 clones, 88% seen once.

The clonotype was recovered from a woman in her seventies with COVID-19, enrolled during active disease. The V gene is TRBV9, the J gene TRBJ1-2; 7 nucleotides agree with TRBD1. The sequencing sample was made of peripheral blood. As DNA, the CDR3 is TGTGCCAGCAGCGTAGTCCCAGGGGGTAACTATGGCTACACCTTC. Amino acid sequence: CASSVVPGGNYGYTF.